One T cell receptor (beta chain) is described in this entry. Its antigen remains unknown. This sample is part of a study of Graves' ophthalmopathy and Graves' hyperthyroidism. Study outcomes and limitations: A majority of expanded thyroid clonotypes exceeding 0.001 frequency were likewise present in blood.

From RNA, the CDR3 regions of TCR beta chains were amplified and sequenced. The workflow started with a first-round RT-PCR run with HTBI primers and then moved on to a second-round multiplex PCR. Via MiXCR, TCRdb re-called the multiplex PCR reads, giving one row per CDR3 protein. The profile covers just over 600,000 distinct CDR3 sequences, with about 24% appearing a single time and roughly 7.4% taken by the ten largest. No donor had other autoimmune disease, uncontrolled infection, pregnancy or lactation. V shed 7 bases and J shed 2 bases, with 15 bases lying between them. Germline V CDR1 and CDR2: SNHLY, FYNNEI. The CDR3 consists of 14 residues.

This chain uses TRBV2 with TRBJ2-7; D is perhaps TRBD2 (5 bases). The sequence came from a woman younger than 30 with stable Graves' hyperthyroidism. Some clones in this sample may be carry-over from other donors' samples. The sequencing input was peripheral blood. CDR3 DNA sequence: TGTGCCAGCAAGAAGATGGACGGGACCTACGAGCAGTACTTC. This sequence encodes CASKKMDGTYEQYF.